The 5 T cell receptor beta chains in this list originate from one sample, sequenced in a study of T cell repertoires in cytomegalovirus infection. TCRdb itself ran the reads through MiXCR, one entry per CDR3 protein. The sample holds some 940,000 distinct CDR3 sequences, less than 40% seen once. Their recognized antigens are unknown. Sequenced here: cultured CD8+ T cells from PBMCs, sampled from culture after CMV antigen stimulation. The source is a human donor in good health (CMV status not recorded). Some clones in this sample may be carry-over from other donors' samples.

The V and J genes are TRBV19 and TRBJ1-1, with D tentatively TRBD1 (6 bases). Per germline, CDR1 LNHDA and CDR2 SQIVND (reference sequence). The V and J ends lost 10 bases and 0 bases respectively, with 21 bases between them. This CDR3 is built from 16 residues. The CDR3 loop is CATLPKQGDLNTEAFF. DNA of the CDR3: TGTGCCACTCTTCCCAAACAGGGAGATCTGAACACTGAAGCTTTCTTT. Variable domain in full (rest from reference TRBV19 and TRBJ1-1): DGGITQSPKYLFRKEGQNVTLSCEQNLNHDAMYWYRQDPGQGLRLIYYSQIVNDFQKGDIAEGYSVSREKKESFPLTVTSAQKNPTAFYLCATLPKQGDLNTEAFFGQGTRLTVV.

The chain links TRBV29-1 to TRBJ1-2; D not certain. V lost 5 bases and J lost 0, with 16 bases in between. Germline V gene sequence: CDR1 SQVTM, CDR2 ANQGSEA. The CDR3 runs 15 residues. This chain's CDR3 is CSVPLFRSTNYGYTF. CDR3 bases: TGCAGCGTTCCCCTCTTCCGGTCCACTAACTATGGCTACACCTTC.

V and J are TRBV27 and TRBJ1-1; the D gene is possibly TRBD1 (5 bases). Trimming removed 8 bases at V and 4 bases at J, with 17 bases between. CDR3 length: 14 amino acids. CDR1 is MNHEY and CDR2 is SMNVEV in the germline V gene (reference sequence). The CDR3 sequence: CASLLLGGGTEAFF. Written as DNA, the CDR3 is TGTGCCAGCCTTTTATTGGGGGGGGGCACTGAAGCTTTCTTT.

The chain uses TRBV27 and TRBJ2-2, with TRBD2 as a possible D gene (6 bases). The CDR3 totals 15 residues. The germline CDR1 and CDR2 sequences are MNHEY and SMNVEV (reference sequence). V lost 7 bases and J lost 2, with 14 bases in between. The CDR3 DNA reads as TGTGCCAGCACAAGTCCGGGACTTAACACCGGGGAGCTGTTTTTT. Protein sequence: CASTSPGLNTGELFF.

At least ten counts were recorded for this clonotype. This rearrangement joins TRBV6-6 to TRBJ2-1; the D gene is possibly TRBD2 (6 bases). Trimming stripped 1 base from V and 0 bases from J, with 10 bases between. Germline V lookup: CDR1 MNHNY, CDR2 SVGAGI (reference sequence). This CDR3 spans 16 amino acids. CDR3 residues: CASSYYGGYSYNEQFF. CDR3 nucleotide sequence: TGTGCCAGCAGTTACTATGGGGGGTACTCCTACAATGAGCAGTTCTTC.